This passage covers 16 T cell receptor beta chains from one sample sequenced in a study of blood T cell repertoires in COVID-19. Clones were sequenced by immunoSEQ multiplex PCR, and TCRdb holds only the in-frame ones, with some missing. The sample has about 210,000 clones, less than 85% seen once; the top ten hold 7% to 8.5%. The sequenced sample was peripheral blood. Receptor source: a woman aged 65 to 85 with acute or convalescent COVID-19.

This clone was detected a few times. This chain joins TRBV27 and TRBJ1-2; unclear D gene. Germline lookup yields CDR1 MNHEY and CDR2 SMNVEV (reference sequence). The CDR3 runs to 15 residues. The ends were cut back, 3 bases at V and 0 bases at J, with 11 bases in the middle. The CDR3 spells CASSLGGSANYGYTF. In DNA form, the CDR3 reads TGTGCCAGCAGTTTGGGAGGCAGCGCTAACTATGGCTACACCTTC.

The V gene is TRBV6-1, the J gene TRBJ2-5; 9 bases line up with TRBD2. The CDR3 runs 17 residues. Germline V gene data show CDR1 as MNHNS and CDR2 as SASEGT. With 0 bases clipped from V and 6 bases from J, the junction kept 11 bases outside the gene matches. CDR3 DNA sequence: TGTGCCAGCAGTGAAGCCCCCCCGAGCGGGGGGACGAAGACCCAGTACTTC. Its protein is CASSEAPPSGGTKTQYF.

The V and J genes are TRBV27 and TRBJ2-1; TRBD1 matches at 10 bases. The CDR3 has 14 amino acids. From germline, CDR1 is MNHEY and CDR2 SMNVEV (reference sequence). CDR3: CVVRDRGPYNEQFF. The DNA for the CDR3 is TGTGTAGTCCGGGACAGGGGTCCTTACAATGAGCAGTTCTTC.

This clone is labeled as medium-sized. The DNA for the CDR3 is TGTGCCACCAGTGATTTAGGGGGTGACTACAATGAGCAGTTCTTC. It codes for CATSDLGGDYNEQFF. The genes are TRBV24-1 and TRBJ2-1; a weak D match, TRBD1 (6 bases). V gave up 1 base and J gave up 3 bases, with 9 bases separating them. Germline CDR1 reads KGHDR; CDR2 reads SFDVKD. The CDR3 loop spans 15 amino acids.

In the case of this clone: The sample carries other DNA sequences with the same CDR3. The chain links TRBV3-1 (or the pseudogene TRBV3-2) to TRBJ2-3; maybe TRBD2 (6 bases). V was pared by 3 bases and J by 1 base, with 11 bases between. The CDR3 has 15 residues. The germline CDR1 and CDR2 sequences are LGHDT and YNNKEL (reference sequence). Here the CDR3 DNA reads TGTGCCAGCAGCCAGAGGACGGGAGGCACAGATACGCAGTATTTT. Translation: CASSQRTGGTDTQYF.

The chain has TRBV4-1 and TRBJ2-3; D is unclear. CDR1 is MGHRA and CDR2 is YSYEKL in the germline V gene. The CDR3 is made up of 16 amino acids. V shed 0 bases and J shed 0 bases, with 10 bases lying between them. The CDR3: CASSQEGLPSTDTQYF. The DNA of the CDR3 is TGCGCCAGCAGCCAAGAGGGCTTACCTAGCACAGATACGCAGTATTTT.

The chain has TRBV19 and TRBJ2-7; TRBD1 matches 7 bases. Looked up from germline, CDR1 is LNHDA and CDR2 is SQIVND (reference sequence). V was pared by 6 bases and J by 0 bases, with 5 bases of the junction left unmatched. CDR3 length equals 14 residues. The CDR3 region is CASSRPGGSYEQYF. In DNA, the CDR3 is TGTGCCAGTAGCCGCCCAGGGGGCTCCTACGAGCAGTACTTC.

The chain carries TRBV7-9 and TRBJ2-2, with 8 bases matching TRBD1. Germline-derived CDR1 and CDR2 are SEHNR and FQNEAQ (reference sequence). V lost 8 bases to trimming and J lost 1 base; unmatched junction nucleotides: 6. This CDR3 spans 15 amino acids. In nucleotides, the CDR3 is TGTGCCAGCCTAACAGGGGGGCTGAACACCGGGGAGCTGTTTTTT. It codes for CASLTGGLNTGELFF. The full variable domain, completed using reference TRBV7-9 and TRBJ2-2, is DTGVSQNPRHKITKRGQNVTFRCDPISEHNRLYWYRQTLGQGPEFLTYFQNEAQLEKSRLLSDRFSAERPKGSFSTLEIQRTEQGDSAMYLCASLTGGLNTGELFFGEGSRLTVL.

The rearrangement uses TRBV13 and TRBJ2-7; TRBD1 agrees at 7 bases. In germline, CDR1 is PRHDT, CDR2 FYEKMQ (reference sequence). The V segment lost 1 base and the J segment 3 bases; nucleotides outside the gene matches: 0. The CDR3 spans 13 residues. CDR3 sequence: CASSLAGGYEQYV. The DNA for the CDR3 is TGTGCCAGCAGCTTAGCAGGGGGCTACGAGCAGTACGTC.

This chain uses TRBV27 with TRBJ2-3, with 7 bases that match TRBD2. The J segment lost 4 bases and the V segment lost 5 bases, leaving 9 bases of the junction unmatched. The CDR3 length is 15 residues. Germline CDR1 is MNHEY and CDR2 is SMNVEV (reference sequence). This CDR3 reads CASSLRAGTADTQYF. For the CDR3, the DNA is TGTGCCAGCAGTCTCCGAGCGGGGACCGCAGATACGCAGTATTTT.

The chain employs TRBV10-3 and TRBJ2-3; a possible D gene is TRBD1 (6 bases). Between the trimmed V and J ends, which lost 3 bases and 2 bases, there was a span of 9 bases. CDR1 and CDR2 from the germline V gene are ENHRY and SYGVKD. CDR3 length: 14 residues. The CDR3 coding sequence is TGTGCCATCAGTGAACAGGGATACACAGATACGCAGTATTTT. This translates into CAISEQGYTDTQYF.

The chain uses TRBV7-9 and TRBJ2-7, with 12 nucleotides matching TRBD2. This CDR3 has 14 residues. In germline, CDR1 is SEHNR, CDR2 FQNEAQ (reference sequence). The J segment lost 7 bases and the V segment lost 2 bases, leaving 3 bases of the junction unmatched. The CDR3 spells CASSLTSGGREQYF. Here the CDR3 DNA reads TGTGCCAGCAGCTTAACTAGCGGGGGGCGGGAGCAGTACTTC.

This sequence joins TRBV19 and TRBJ2-7; the D gene is possibly TRBD2 (6 bases). From germline, CDR1 is LNHDA and CDR2 SQIVND (reference sequence). The CDR3 extends over 16 amino acids. V was clipped by 4 bases and J by 3 bases, with 19 bases between them. The CDR3 bases are TGTGCCAGTAGTAAGGGAGGAGCCATAGGGAACTACGAGCAGTACTTC. Its translation: CASSKGGAIGNYEQYF.

This sequence joins TRBV5-1 and TRBJ2-7; D is perhaps TRBD2 (6 bases). The V gene lost 6 bases and the J gene lost 3 bases, with 19 bases spanning the gap. This CDR3 comprises 15 residues. Per the germline V gene, CDR1 is SGHRS and CDR2 is YFSETQ. The CDR3 protein is CASNLGTGVGYEQYF. In DNA form, the CDR3 reads TGCGCCAGCAACCTCGGGACGGGAGTGGGCTACGAGCAGTACTTC.

The J gene is TRBJ2-5, the V gene TRBV10-3; no definite D call. CDR1 and CDR2 from the germline V gene are ENHRY and SYGVKD. The V end was cut by 4 bases, the J end by 1 base, with 7 bases between. CDR3 length equals 13 residues. As DNA, the CDR3 is TGTGCCATCAGTGTCAACAGCCAAGAGACCCAGTACTTC. It translates to CAISVNSQETQYF.

This clone was seen only once. This chain links TRBV18 with TRBJ2-2; D perhaps matches TRBD2 (5 bases). The germline V and J ends were trimmed by 3 bases and 4 bases, with 21 bases remaining between them. Germline-derived CDR1 and CDR2 are KGHSH and LQKENI. The CDR3 is made up of 18 amino acids. CDR3: CASSPAARGTKGTGELFF. In nucleotides, the CDR3 is TGTGCCAGCTCACCTGCGGCCCGGGGTACGAAGGGCACCGGGGAGCTGTTTTTT.